The 5 T cell receptor beta chains below come from one sample, sequenced in a study of control samples from healthy donors and cancer patients. Only in-frame clones appear in the TCRdb table, and some are missing; sequencing was by immunoSEQ multiplex PCR. The data contain some 90,000 clones, approximately 89% of them singletons. Source material: blood. The receptors here all came from a woman aged 25 to 39 in good health.

As DNA, the CDR3 is TGTGCCAGCTCACCCCCTGGACAGGGGGCAACAGATACGCAGTATTTT. It translates to CASSPPGQGATDTQYF. The chain employs TRBV18 and TRBJ2-3; 11 nucleotides line up with TRBD1. Trimming removed 3 bases from V and 3 bases from J; junction bases left unmatched: 5. CDR3 length: 16 residues. Germline V gives CDR1 KGHSH, CDR2 LQKENI.

The chain uses TRBV12-3 or TRBV12-4 and TRBJ2-1; D ambiguous. V was pared by 3 bases and J by 5 bases, with 5 bases between. The CDR3 loop spans 12 amino acids. The chain's CDR3 is CASSFQDNEQFF. CDR3 DNA sequence: TGTGCCAGCAGTTTTCAGGACAATGAGCAGTTCTTC.

This clone was seen a few times. The rearrangement uses TRBV5-1 and TRBJ2-2; the match to TRBD2 covers 9 bases. Germline V gene lookup returns CDR1 SGHRS and CDR2 YFSETQ. CDR3 length equals 14 residues. The junction had 1 base not matched to a gene; V was cut back by 7 bases and J by 0 bases. The CDR3 spells CASSSGANTGELFF. DNA for the CDR3: TGCGCCAGCTCTAGCGGGGCGAACACCGGGGAGCTGTTTTTT.

This chain uses TRBV30 with TRBJ1-3; unclear D gene. The germline V gene has CDR1 GTSNPN and CDR2 SVGIG (reference sequence). The CDR3 covers 11 residues. Between the trimmed V and J ends, which lost 5 bases and 10 bases, there was a span of 12 bases. The CDR3 DNA is TGTGCCTGGGGAGTAGGGTGGACCATATATTTT. Encoded protein: CAWGVGWTIYF. Looking up the rest from reference TRBV30 and TRBJ1-3 gives the full variable domain: SQTIHQWPATLVQPVGSPLSLECTVEGTSNPNLYWYRQAAGRGLQLLFYSVGIGQISSEVPQNLSASRPQDRQFILSSKKLLLSDSGFYLCAWGVGWTIYFGEGSWLTVV.

In this sample, this clone turned up a few times. The chain is built from TRBV7-9 and TRBJ1-1; D is perhaps TRBD1 (6 bases). Trimming took 8 bases from V and 3 from J, leaving 22 bases between them. This CDR3 is 16 amino acids long. Germline V gene sequence: CDR1 SEHNR, CDR2 FQNEAQ (reference sequence). CDR3 in DNA: TGTGCCAGCTCGGTGGTCCGGGGGCGTCGGGACACTGAAGCTTTCTTT. Residues: CASSVVRGRRDTEAFF.